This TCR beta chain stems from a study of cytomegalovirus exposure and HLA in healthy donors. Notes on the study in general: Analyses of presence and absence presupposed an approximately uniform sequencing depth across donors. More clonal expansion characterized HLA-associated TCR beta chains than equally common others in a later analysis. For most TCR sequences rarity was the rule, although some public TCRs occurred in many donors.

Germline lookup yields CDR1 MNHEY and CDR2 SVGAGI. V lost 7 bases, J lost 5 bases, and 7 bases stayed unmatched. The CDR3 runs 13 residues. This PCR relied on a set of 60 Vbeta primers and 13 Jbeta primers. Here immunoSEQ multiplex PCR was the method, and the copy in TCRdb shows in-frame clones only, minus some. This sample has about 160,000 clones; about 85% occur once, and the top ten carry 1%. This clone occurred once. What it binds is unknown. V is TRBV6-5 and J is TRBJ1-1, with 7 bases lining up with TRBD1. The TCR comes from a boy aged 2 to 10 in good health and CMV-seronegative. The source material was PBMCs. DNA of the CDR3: TGTGCCAGCACGCCAGGGGGGAGGACTGAAGCTTTCTTT. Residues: CASTPGGRTEAFF.